This TCR beta chain was sequenced for a study of cytomegalovirus exposure and HLA in healthy donors. Notes on the study in general: A highly shared variant cluster was judged a likely technical artifact. Indistinguishable V segments, including TRBV6-2 and TRBV6-3, were excluded.

PCR employed 60 Vbeta and 13 Jbeta primers. Method: immunoSEQ multiplex PCR; TCRdb's copy keeps in-frame clones and lacks some. The sample lists about 150,000 clones, over 75% occurring once. As to this clone: The antigen remains unidentified.

The V segment lost 6 bases and the J segment 0 bases; nucleotides outside the gene matches: 5. CDR1 is MNHNS, CDR2 SASEGT, per germline. CDR3 length: 14 amino acids. The genes are TRBV6-1 and TRBJ2-7, with TRBD2 matching over 7 bases. The TCR originated in a man between 25 and 39 years old in good health and CMV-seropositive. The sequencing input was PBMCs. The CDR3 DNA reads TGTGCCAGCAGGACTCGGGGGGTCTCCTACGAGCAGTACTTC. Translating it yields CASRTRGVSYEQYF.